This T cell receptor beta chain was found in a study of CD8+CD57+ T cells in acquired aplastic anemia. This CDR3 has 14 residues. Germline CDR1 KGHDR, CDR2 SFDVKD. Deletions cut 5 bases from V and 4 bases from J, with 11 bases between. Those patients picked for sequencing had displayed CD8+CD57+ cell expansion on flow cytometry. Patients were therapy-naive when their blood was sampled. The TCR beta profiling, which covered VDJ combination and CDR3 sequence, was carried out using genomic DNA as the template. In TCRdb, the reads were re-called with MiXCR into one record per CDR3 protein. The repertoire has 120,000 or so distinct CDR3 sequences, under 60% of them found once; the top ten carry under 35%.

The sample taken for sequencing was sorted CD4+, CD8+, or CD8+CD57+ T cells (not recorded which) from PBMCs. This TCR derives from a human donor with aplastic anemia. The chain is built from TRBV24-1 and TRBJ1-5; D may be TRBD1 (6 bases). The CDR3 protein is CATSGLGTNQPQHF. The CDR3, as DNA: TGTGCCACCAGTGGATTGGGGACAAATCAGCCCCAGCATTTT.